The TCR beta chain under discussion was sequenced for a study of technical replicates of blood from a handful of donors. The CDR3 extends over 15 amino acids. Trimming stripped 0 bases from V and 5 bases from J, with 13 bases between. The germline V gene has CDR1 MNHEY and CDR2 SVGAGI. Sequencing was performed with immunoSEQ multiplex PCR; in TCRdb, only in-frame clones are kept and a portion is missing. The table has roughly 72,000 clones, 85% to 95% seen once. The sequence was collected from a human donor in good health. The sequencing sample was made of T cells isolated from PBMCs. This chain connects TRBV6-5 to TRBJ1-1; tentatively, D is TRBD1 (5 bases). The CDR3 reads CASSYSWGGGTEAFF. CDR3 coding DNA: TGTGCCAGCAGTTACTCGTGGGGGGGAGGGACTGAAGCTTTCTTT.